The next 18 T cell receptor beta chains were all read from a single sample in a study of T cell repertoires in aging, cancer and after chemotherapy (dated by TCRdb to between 2018 and 2021). TCR beta rearrangements were amplified from genomic DNA extracted from peripheral blood rather than from sorted cells or RNA. Sequencing used an Illumina MiSeq. Using a mixed TRB-A/B primer pool, multiplex touch-down PCR amplified rearranged TRB sequences covering the V, D and J segments. The public reads were reanalyzed by TCRdb: fastp trimming at Q25, MiXCR alignment, in-frame beta chains only. All rows with the same CDR3 protein become a single entry with the most common DNA and genes. The table for this sample lists some 8,000 distinct CDR3 sequences; 25% to 40% of them were counted only once. The ten top clones hold around a tenth of the sample. The sequenced sample was blood. These receptors all come from a human donor in good health.

The rearrangement links TRBV5-4 to TRBJ2-5, with TRBD2 matching over 13 bases. The CDR3 has 15 residues. V trimming: 10 bases; J trimming: 7 bases; junction bases outside the gene matches: 13. Germline lookup yields CDR1 SGHNT and CDR2 YYREEE (reference sequence). CDR3 sequence (DNA): TGTGCCTGGCGACCGGGACTAGCGGGACTGAGGACCCAGTACTTC. It encodes CAWRPGLAGLRTQYF.

This clonotype was counted only a few times. Written as DNA, the CDR3 is TGTGCCAGCAGCTTATTCTCAGGGGGCAATGAGCAGTTCTTC. Translation: CASSLFSGGNEQFF. The V call is TRBV7-2, the J call TRBJ2-1; 7 nucleotides agree with TRBD1. This CDR3 has 14 amino acids. CDR1 is SGHTA, CDR2 FQGNSA, per germline. Trimming cost V 2 bases and J 6 bases; bases outside gene matches: 4.

The J gene is TRBJ2-7, the V gene TRBV4-2; TRBD2 might be the D (5 bases). Between the trimmed V and J ends, which lost 0 bases and 2 bases, there was a span of 11 bases. CDR1 is LGHNA, CDR2 YNFKEQ, per germline. This CDR3 contains 15 residues. CDR3 amino acids: CASSQERSGPYEQYF. The CDR3 nucleotides are TGTGCCAGCAGCCAAGAGAGGAGCGGACCCTACGAGCAGTACTTC.

This clonotype was picked up a small number of times. In DNA form, the CDR3 reads TGTGCCAGCAGCTTGGAAAGGGCTAATCAGCCCCAGCATTTT. Translating it yields CASSLERANQPQHF. The rearrangement joins TRBV5-6 to TRBJ1-5; D is undetermined. From germline, CDR1 is SGHDT and CDR2 YYEEEE. The V end lost 0 bases, the J end lost 4 bases, and 8 bases lay between the germline ends. This CDR3 has 14 residues.

The chain combines TRBV6-2 or TRBV6-3 with TRBJ1-2; perhaps TRBD1 as D (5 bases). The germline V gene encodes CDR1 MNHEY and CDR2 SVGEGT. CDR3 size: 16 residues. V lost 7 bases, J lost 2 bases, and 20 bases lay in between. The CDR3 bases are TGTGCCAGCATCTCAGGCGGGACTCAATTAAACTATGGCTACACCTTC. Translation: CASISGGTQLNYGYTF.

V is TRBV24-1 and J is TRBJ2-5; possibly TRBD2 for D (6 bases). This CDR3 has 13 residues. In germline, CDR1 is KGHDR, CDR2 SFDVKD. Trimming stripped 6 bases from V and 1 base from J, with 8 bases between. Here the CDR3 reads CATSPGVQETQYF. CDR3 DNA: TGTGCCACCAGTCCGGGGGTCCAAGAGACCCAGTACTTC.

For this clonotype: A much larger clone lies one base from this, so it may be a read error. The chain links TRBV11-1 to TRBJ2-7, with 7 bases identical to TRBD1. CDR1 and CDR2 from the germline V gene are SGHAT and FQDESV (reference sequence). The CDR3 has 15 residues. The CDR3 DNA follows: TGTGCCAGCGGCTTACAGGGGCGAGGGACCTACGAGCAGTACTTC. As protein: CASGLQGRGTYEQYF.

The chain uses TRBV18 and TRBJ2-1; 9 bases agree with TRBD1. The CDR3 loop spans 16 amino acids. Trimming removed 0 bases from V and 7 bases from J; junction bases left unmatched: 7. Germline V CDR1 and CDR2: KGHSH, LQKENI. The CDR3 is CASSPPSTGGENEQFF. CDR3 nucleotides: TGTGCCAGCTCACCACCGTCCACAGGGGGCGAGAATGAGCAGTTCTTC.

In this sample, this clonotype turned up a few times. This chain uses TRBV7-9 with TRBJ1-1; D not resolved. The CDR3 is 13 residues long. V was shortened by 1 base and J by 0 bases, with 3 bases between the two germline ends. In germline, CDR1 is SEHNR, CDR2 FQNEAQ (reference sequence). The CDR3 is CASSLDMNTEAFF. CDR3 DNA sequence: TGTGCCAGCAGCTTAGACATGAACACTGAAGCTTTCTTT.

By proportion, this clonotype is medium-sized. The rearrangement links TRBV19 to TRBJ2-2; D ambiguous. The CDR3 runs to 13 residues. Trimming stripped 8 bases from V and 0 bases from J, with 7 bases between. Germline V gene data show CDR1 as LNHDA and CDR2 as SQIVND (reference sequence). CDR3 residues: CASPRPNTGELFF. The CDR3 DNA reads as TGTGCCAGTCCCCGACCGAACACCGGGGAGCTGTTTTTT.

This chain uses TRBV7-9 with TRBJ2-2, with 9 bases matching TRBD2. CDR3 length equals 15 residues. Germline V gives CDR1 SEHNR, CDR2 FQNEAQ (reference sequence). The V segment lost 3 bases and the J segment 3 bases; nucleotides outside the gene matches: 2. As DNA, the CDR3 is TGTGCCAGCAGCTTGACTAGCGGACACACCGGGGAGCTGTTTTTT. This encodes CASSLTSGHTGELFF.

CDR3 residues: CASSLPRGGEVEAFF. CDR3 sequence (DNA): TGTGCCAGCAGCTTGCCCCGGGGGGGCGAGGTTGAAGCTTTCTTT. The rearrangement uses TRBV5-6 and TRBJ1-1; TRBD1 might be the D (6 bases). The CDR3 is made up of 15 amino acids. Looked up from germline, CDR1 is SGHDT and CDR2 is YYEEEE. V shed 1 base and J shed 7 bases, with 17 bases lying between them.

This clonotype was detected only a few times. The V and J genes are TRBV15 and TRBJ1-5; 8 nucleotides agree with TRBD1. V dropped 0 bases and J dropped 5; count of bases not matched to a gene: 3. Germline CDR1 reads LNHNV; CDR2 reads YYDKDF (reference sequence). This CDR3 is 15 amino acids long. CDR3 nucleotide sequence: TGTGCCACCAGCAGAGATCAGGGGGCATATCAGCCCCAGCATTTT. This translates into CATSRDQGAYQPQHF.

Written as DNA, the CDR3 is TGTGCCAGCAGCGGCCCGAACACTGAAGCTTTCTTT. This codes for CASSGPNTEAFF. The V call is TRBV6-2 or TRBV6-3, the J call TRBJ1-1; D is ambiguous. The CDR3 runs to 12 residues. Per germline, CDR1 MNHEY and CDR2 SVGEGT. V was clipped by 6 bases and J by 1 base, with 6 bases between them.

Comments on this clonotype: Since the CDR3 does not end with the conserved phenylalanine or tryptophan, this likely comes from a read error. The CDR3 DNA follows: TGTGCCAGCAGTGACAGAGCGGGGTCCACAGATACGCAGTATTTA. It is translated as CASSDRAGSTDTQYL. V is TRBV6-4 and J is TRBJ2-3, with 7 bases aligning to TRBD2. This CDR3 contains 15 residues. The germline gives CDR1 MRHNA, CDR2 SNTAGT. J gave up 2 bases and V 2 bases, and 4 bases lay outside the gene matches.

The chain couples TRBV19 to TRBJ1-2; no reliable D call. In germline, CDR1 is LNHDA, CDR2 SQIVND (reference sequence). The CDR3 has 14 residues. Trimming cost V 3 bases and J 5 bases, with 13 bases left between them. The CDR3 protein is CASSMVSFAYGYTF. CDR3 coding DNA: TGTGCCAGTAGTATGGTGTCATTCGCTTATGGCTACACCTTC.

The chain recombines TRBV6-1 with TRBJ2-7; the match to TRBD1 covers 8 bases. The CDR3 is made up of 15 amino acids. CDR1 is MNHNS, CDR2 SASEGT, per germline. The trim removed 0 bases at V and 5 bases at J, leaving 6 bases unmatched. The CDR3 DNA sequence: TGTGCCAGCAGTGAAGCGCTACAGGGGGTAAACGAGCAGTACTTC. It is translated as CASSEALQGVNEQYF.

The chain joins TRBV15 to TRBJ1-2; the D gene is possibly TRBD1 (6 bases). The germline V gene has CDR1 LNHNV and CDR2 YYDKDF (reference sequence). The ends were cut back, 3 bases at V and 6 bases at J, with 20 bases in the middle. The length of the CDR3 is 16 residues. The CDR3 sequence is CATSRRQRAGADGYTF. The CDR3 DNA is TGTGCCACCAGCAGGAGACAGCGGGCAGGGGCTGATGGCTACACCTTC.